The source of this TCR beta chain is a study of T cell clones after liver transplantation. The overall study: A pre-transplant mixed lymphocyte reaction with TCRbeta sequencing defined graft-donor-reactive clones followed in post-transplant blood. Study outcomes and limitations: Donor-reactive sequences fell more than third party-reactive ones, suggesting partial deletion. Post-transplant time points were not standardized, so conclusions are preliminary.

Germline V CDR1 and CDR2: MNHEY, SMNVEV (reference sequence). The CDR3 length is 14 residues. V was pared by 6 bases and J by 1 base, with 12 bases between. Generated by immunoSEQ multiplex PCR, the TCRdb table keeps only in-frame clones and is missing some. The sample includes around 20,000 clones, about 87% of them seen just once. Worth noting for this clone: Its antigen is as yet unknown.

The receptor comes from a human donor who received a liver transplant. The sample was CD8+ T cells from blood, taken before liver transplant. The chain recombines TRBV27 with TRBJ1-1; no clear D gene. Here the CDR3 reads CASRQPAGNTEAFF. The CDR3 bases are TGTGCCAGCAGGCAGCCGGCGGGGAACACTGAAGCTTTCTTT.